These 20 T cell receptor beta chains share one sample of origin, sequenced in a study of blood T cell repertoires in COVID-19 (dated by TCRdb to 2018 to 2020). To prepare the library, the immunoSEQ multiplex PCR assay was applied. TCRdb re-hosts the immuneACCESS table, in-frame sequences only. Its copies lack some clones; in the studies checked, an unresolved V gene accounts for under half of them, and the cause for the rest is not known. In this sample the table shows about 260,000 clones, 85% to 90% of which occur a single time. The ten largest clones add up to about 10% of the sample. Sequenced sample: peripheral blood. These receptors came from a young woman with COVID-19, enrolled during active disease.

This clone was detected a few times. V and J are TRBV30 and TRBJ1-1; the D is unclear. V shed 3 bases and J shed 6 bases, with 8 bases lying between them. The CDR3 runs to 11 residues. The V gene's germline CDR1 is GTSNPN and CDR2 SVGIG (reference sequence). The CDR3 reads CAWSMRAEAFF. CDR3 sequence (DNA): TGTGCCTGGAGCATGCGGGCTGAAGCTTTCTTT.

The genes are TRBV11-2 and TRBJ1-4; D is unresolved. Trimming cost V 2 bases and J 5 bases, with 18 bases left between them. The CDR3 length is 17 residues. Germline CDR1 and CDR2: SGHAT and FQNNGV. The CDR3: CASSLSGGNLENEKLFF. The CDR3, as DNA: TGTGCCAGCAGCTTAAGTGGCGGGAACCTCGAGAATGAAAAACTGTTTTTT.

The gene calls are TRBV9 and TRBJ2-2; 8 bases map to TRBD1. Germline CDR1 and CDR2: SGDLS and YYNGEE. The length of the CDR3 is 15 residues. V was pared by 3 bases and J by 6 bases, with 7 bases of the junction left unmatched. The DNA for the CDR3 is TGTGCCAGCAGCGGAGACGAGACAGGGGCCGGGGAGCTGTTTTTT. Its translation: CASSGDETGAGELFF.

In this sample, this clone turned up a few times. This chain links TRBV19 with TRBJ1-5, with D perhaps matching TRBD1 (6 bases). Germline V CDR1 and CDR2: LNHDA, SQIVND (reference sequence). V was shortened by 5 bases and J by 11 bases, with 16 bases between the two germline ends. The CDR3 sequence is 13 residues long. The CDR3 loop reads CASSSRSRGTQHF. The CDR3 DNA is TGTGCCAGTAGTTCTCGTTCGAGGGGGACCCAGCATTTT.

V usage is TRBV19 and J usage is TRBJ1-1, with D tentatively TRBD1 (5 bases). This CDR3 is 12 amino acids long. Germline V lookup: CDR1 LNHDA, CDR2 SQIVND (reference sequence). V shed 6 bases and J shed 2 bases, with 7 bases lying between them. CDR3 nucleotide sequence: TGTGCCAGTAGAAGGGGTAACACTGAAGCTTTCTTT. This sequence encodes CASRRGNTEAFF. The full variable domain, completed using reference TRBV19 and TRBJ1-1, is DGGITQSPKYLFRKEGQNVTLSCEQNLNHDAMYWYRQDPGQGLRLIYYSQIVNDFQKGDIAEGYSVSREKKESFPLTVTSAQKNPTAFYLCASRRGNTEAFFGQGTRLTVV.

J is TRBJ2-7 and V is TRBV2; no reliable D call. This CDR3 has 12 amino acids. From germline, CDR1 is SNHLY and CDR2 FYNNEI. V lost 3 bases to trimming and J lost 6 bases, with 9 bases between them. CDR3 in amino acids: CASSDIFSEQYF. The CDR3 nucleotides are TGTGCCAGCAGTGACATATTTAGCGAGCAGTACTTC.

This clone occurred a few times. This chain connects TRBV7-9 to TRBJ1-2; tentative D call: TRBD1 (6 bases). CDR1 and CDR2 from the germline V gene are SEHNR and FQNEAQ (reference sequence). V lost 5 bases and J lost 2, with 15 bases in between. The CDR3 is 15 residues long. CDR3 in amino acids: CASSTRVGQNYGYTF. The CDR3 nucleotides read TGTGCCAGCAGCACTAGAGTTGGACAGAACTATGGCTACACCTTC.

This clone was detected only a few times. The chain couples TRBV29-1 to TRBJ1-2; D is uncertain. V was clipped by 0 bases and J by 9 bases, with 8 bases between them. Looked up from germline, CDR1 is SQVTM and CDR2 is ANQGSEA. This CDR3 contains 11 residues. This CDR3 reads CSVEDRGSYTF. The CDR3 nucleotides read TGCAGCGTTGAAGATAGAGGTAGCTACACCTTC.

V gene TRBV7-8 combines with J gene TRBJ1-5, with a tentative D call TRBD1 (6 bases). The V end lost 4 bases, the J end lost 9 bases, and 19 bases lay between the germline ends. CDR3 length equals 15 residues. Germline lookup yields CDR1 SGHVS and CDR2 FQNEAQ. The CDR3 DNA follows: TGTGCCAGCAGCTCCCGGACAGAAAATATCATGCCCCAGCATTTT. Protein: CASSSRTENIMPQHF.

V is TRBV2 and J is TRBJ2-7; D possibly corresponds to TRBD2 (5 bases). With 6 bases removed from V and 3 bases from J, the gap between germline ends came to 15 bases. The CDR3 runs 14 residues. Germline V gene data show CDR1 as SNHLY and CDR2 as FYNNEI. CDR3 nucleotides: TGTGCCAGCAGCGCCTGGAGGCAGAACTACGAGCAGTACTTC. This sequence encodes CASSAWRQNYEQYF.

This clone was found once. The gene calls are TRBV7-8 and TRBJ2-3, with D perhaps matching TRBD2 (5 bases). CDR3 length: 14 residues. The V and J ends lost 0 bases and 4 bases respectively, with 8 bases between them. Germline V gene data show CDR1 as SGHVS and CDR2 as FQNEAQ. The CDR3 DNA follows: TGTGCCAGCAGCTTAGCGGGAGTGGCAGATACGCAGTATTTT. As protein: CASSLAGVADTQYF.

The chain carries TRBV7-3 and TRBJ2-7; 10 nucleotides align to TRBD2. V was clipped by 2 bases and J by 9 bases; unmatched bases: 10. CDR3 size: 15 residues. CDR1 is SGHTA and CDR2 is FQGTGA in the germline V gene. The CDR3 protein is CASSLPPSGGDVQYF. The CDR3 DNA is TGTGCCAGCAGCTTACCCCCTAGCGGGGGTGATGTGCAGTACTTC. Full variable domain (outside the CDR3, taken from reference TRBV7-3 and TRBJ2-7): GAGVSQTPSNKVTEKGKYVELRCDPISGHTALYWYRQSLGQGPEFLIYFQGTGAADDSGLPNDRFFAVRPEGSVSTLKIQRTERGDSAVYLCASSLPPSGGDVQYFGPGTRLTVT.

The V gene is TRBV4-1, the J gene TRBJ2-5; 8 nucleotides match TRBD1. Germline CDR1 reads MGHRA; CDR2 reads YSYEKL. The CDR3 contains 16 residues. V dropped 4 bases and J dropped 4; count of bases not matched to a gene: 11. CDR3 DNA: TGCGCCAGCAGCCTCAAGGAGGACAGGGTGGTAGAGACCCAGTACTTC. Protein product: CASSLKEDRVVETQYF.

V is TRBV28 and J is TRBJ2-7; TRBD1 matches 8 bases. Germline lookup yields CDR1 MDHEN and CDR2 SYDVKM. J lost 5 bases, V lost 3 bases, and 12 bases had no gene match. The CDR3 has 16 residues. CDR3 sequence: CASSFPRLRGQHEQYF. The CDR3 coding sequence is TGTGCCAGCAGTTTCCCGAGACTCAGGGGGCAGCACGAGCAGTACTTC.

The V gene is TRBV6-5, the J gene TRBJ1-2; D not resolved. Germline V gene sequence: CDR1 MNHEY, CDR2 SVGAGI. V was clipped by 4 bases and J by 5 bases, with 17 bases between them. The CDR3 consists of 15 residues. The CDR3 protein is CASSFKQFPGYGYTF. CDR3 nucleotides: TGTGCCAGCAGTTTCAAACAGTTCCCGGGGTATGGCTACACCTTC.

V usage is TRBV7-3 and J usage is TRBJ2-3; no firm D call. Germline V lookup: CDR1 SGHTA, CDR2 FQGTGA. V dropped 4 bases and J dropped 5 bases, with 7 bases sitting between them. This CDR3 spans 12 amino acids. The CDR3 sequence: CASSYYGDTQYF. CDR3 sequence (DNA): TGTGCCAGCAGCTATTACGGAGATACGCAGTATTTT. The full variable domain, its missing parts supplied by reference TRBV7-3 and TRBJ2-3, is GAGVSQTPSNKVTEKGKYVELRCDPISGHTALYWYRQSLGQGPEFLIYFQGTGAADDSGLPNDRFFAVRPEGSVSTLKIQRTERGDSAVYLCASSYYGDTQYFGPGTRLTVL.

CDR3 DNA: TGTGCCAGCAGTTGGCATCGGCGGGATCACGAGCAGTACTTC. Protein product: CASSWHRRDHEQYF. The rearrangement uses TRBV28 and TRBJ2-7; possible D gene TRBD2, 6 bases. Deletions cut 4 bases from V and 5 bases from J, with 15 bases between. CDR3 size: 14 residues. Germline V gives CDR1 MDHEN, CDR2 SYDVKM. Based on the CDR3 plus reference TRBV28 and TRBJ2-7, the full variable domain is DVKVTQSSRYLVKRTGEKVFLECVQDMDHENMFWYRQDPGLGLRLIYFSYDVKMKEKGDIPEGYSVSREKKERFSLILESASTNQTSMYLCASSWHRRDHEQYFGPGTRLTVT.

The chain combines TRBV18 with TRBJ2-3; 15 bases line up with TRBD2. Losses at the gene ends were 3 bases for V and 0 bases for J; bases not matched to a gene: 4. The CDR3 covers 18 residues. CDR1 is KGHSH, CDR2 LQKENI, per germline. This chain's CDR3 is CASSPGLAGGPSTDTQYF. CDR3 in DNA: TGTGCCAGCTCACCCGGACTAGCGGGAGGGCCTAGCACAGATACGCAGTATTTT.

The genes are TRBV27 and TRBJ2-4, with TRBD2 matching over 7 bases. Germline CDR1 and CDR2: MNHEY and SMNVEV (reference sequence). J gave up 4 bases and V 2 bases, and 8 bases lay outside the gene matches. The CDR3 is made up of 16 amino acids. CDR3 nucleotide sequence: TGTGCCAGCAGTTTAGCCCGGCCGGGGGGAAAAAACATTCAGTACTTC. The encoded protein is CASSLARPGGKNIQYF.

V is TRBV5-1 and J is TRBJ2-2; TRBD1 matches 9 bases. The CDR3 is 15 residues long. V lost 5 bases, J lost 5 bases, and 7 bases stayed unmatched. Germline CDR1 SGHRS, CDR2 YFSETQ. The CDR3 DNA sequence: TGCGCCAGCAGATTGACAGGGGGTCGTACCGGGGAGCTGTTTTTT. This sequence encodes CASRLTGGRTGELFF.